The T cell receptor (beta chain) described here comes from a study of regulatory T cells in long-lasting Graves disease. The CDR3 consists of 13 residues. CDR1 MNHNS and CDR2 SASEGT come from the germline V gene. The ends were cut back, 10 bases at V and 4 bases at J, with 16 bases in the middle. This clonotype was seen at least ten times. Antigen: not known. Study-level points and caveats: Persistent Graves' disease cases displayed lower TCR diversity than newly diagnosed ones.

As to time point: newly diagnosed GD, antithyroid drugs for less than 3 months. Isolated PBMC RNA provided the starting material for the TCR library. EDTA tubes received approximately 9 milliliters of collected peripheral blood. Researchers made TCR beta libraries by using iRepertoire HTBI primers and running Arm-PCR on CDR3 regions. TCRdb independently ran MiXCR on the multiplex PCR reads; one entry per CDR3 protein. The profile covers a few hundred thousand distinct CDR3 sequences, with 16% appearing a single time and approximately 30% taken by the ten largest. This sample was also put to use in a study of T cells in Graves' hyperthyroidism and ophthalmopathy. That work adds: Graves' hyperthyroidism was deemed stable given no ophthalmopathy progression within 18 months. Disease duration under 2 months; hyperthyroidism patients were aged 18 to 65.

J is TRBJ1-1 and V is TRBV6-1; maybe TRBD1 (6 bases). Sequences were derived from peripheral blood mononuclear cells (PBMCs), sampled at new diagnosis, from a patient treated with antithyroid drugs. The sequence was collected from a man aged 35-49 years with Graves disease. CDR3 nucleotides: TGTGCCACGATTACAGGGAGGGGCACTGAAGCTTTCTTT. This codes for CATITGRGTEAFF.